The 12 T cell receptor beta chains below all came from one sample that was sequenced in a study of blood T cell repertoires in COVID-19 (dated by TCRdb to 2018 to 2020). Libraries were prepared through the immunoSEQ multiplex PCR assay. TCRdb holds this immuneACCESS table with in-frame rearrangements only. Some clones are missing; in checked studies, unresolved V genes explain under half, and the rest has no known cause. The sample table shows some 97,000 clones, and more than 75% are seen once. Roughly 12% of the sample is in the top ten clones. The sequenced sample consisted of peripheral blood. These receptors were obtained from a human donor in a cohort sampled during active COVID-19.

The genes are TRBV5-5 and TRBJ2-2; perhaps TRBD1 as D (6 bases). Germline values: CDR1 SGHKS, CDR2 YYEKEE (reference sequence). V lost 7 bases, J lost 4 bases, and 20 bases lay in between. The CDR3 is made up of 16 amino acids. The CDR3 reads CASERGSRRATGELFF. CDR3 coding DNA: TGTGCCAGCGAAAGGGGGTCGAGACGGGCCACCGGGGAGCTGTTTTTT.

This chain connects TRBV20-1 to TRBJ1-2; 8 positions match TRBD1. J gave up 7 bases and V 8 bases, and 3 bases lay outside the gene matches. Looked up from germline, CDR1 is DFQATT and CDR2 is SNEGSKA (reference sequence). This CDR3 region has 10 residues. For the CDR3, the DNA is TGCAGTTTAACAGGGGGTGGCTACACCTTC. This codes for CSLTGGGYTF.

This clone occurred a few times. The rearrangement links TRBV7-2 to TRBJ2-7; D is possibly TRBD2 (6 bases). The ends were cut back, 0 bases at V and 7 bases at J, with 10 bases in the middle. The germline CDR1 and CDR2 sequences are SGHTA and FQGNSA. The length of the CDR3 is 13 residues. CDR3 coding DNA: TGTGCCAGCAGCTTAGCCCGGGGGAGGGAGCAGTACTTC. It encodes CASSLARGREQYF.

The chain couples TRBV19 to TRBJ1-2; D remains unclear. The CDR3 runs 15 residues. CDR1 LNHDA and CDR2 SQIVND come from the germline V gene (reference sequence). The V end lost 0 bases, the J end lost 8 bases, and 16 bases lay between the germline ends. CDR3 residues: CASSIDYRPQRGYTF. The CDR3, as DNA: TGTGCCAGTAGTATAGATTATCGGCCCCAGAGGGGCTACACCTTC.

The V and J genes are TRBV19 and TRBJ1-5; 7 nucleotides agree with TRBD1. V trimming: 4 bases; J trimming: 5 bases; junction bases outside the gene matches: 5. Germline V gene lookup returns CDR1 LNHDA and CDR2 SQIVND (reference sequence). This CDR3 has 14 amino acids. As DNA, the CDR3 is TGTGCCAGTAGTAGACAGGGAGGCGATCAGCCCCAGCATTTT. Encoded protein: CASSRQGGDQPQHF.

In nucleotides, the CDR3 is TGTGCCAGCAGCTCTCTTGGACAGGGTTACGAGCAGTACTTC. Translated, it gives CASSSLGQGYEQYF. J is TRBJ2-7 and V is TRBV5-8; 8 nucleotides agree with TRBD1. Germline V CDR1 and CDR2: SGHTS, YDEGEE. After removal of 3 bases from V and 4 bases from J, the junction contained 6 bases not matched to a gene. The CDR3 is 14 amino acids.

There are a few counts of this clone. This chain links TRBV29-1 with TRBJ2-5; possible D gene TRBD2, 6 bases. The germline CDR1 and CDR2 sequences are SQVTM and ANQGSEA. The V end was cut by 1 base, the J end by 0 bases, with 12 bases between. The CDR3 runs 15 residues. DNA for the CDR3: TGCAGCGTTGAAGGACTAGTTGAAGACCAAGAGACCCAGTACTTC. Amino acid sequence: CSVEGLVEDQETQYF.

This clone was detected once. The rearrangement links TRBV6-4 to TRBJ1-1, with 9 bases matching TRBD1. This CDR3 comprises 15 residues. CDR1 MRHNA and CDR2 SNTAGT come from the germline V gene. With 6 bases clipped from V and 0 bases from J, the junction kept 5 bases outside the gene matches. CDR3 DNA: TGTGCCAGCAGAACGACAGGGGGAATGAACACTGAAGCTTTCTTT. Residues: CASRTTGGMNTEAFF.

The chain has TRBV9 and TRBJ2-5; TRBD2 is a possible D gene (5 bases). Trimming shortened V by 0 bases and J by 4 bases, and 7 bases separated the two germline ends. Looked up from germline, CDR1 is SGDLS and CDR2 is YYNGEE. The CDR3 sequence is 13 residues long. The CDR3 DNA reads TGTGCCAGCAGCGTAGCCGAGGGAGAGACCCAGTACTTC. The encoded protein is CASSVAEGETQYF.

V usage is TRBV2 and J usage is TRBJ2-2; D might be TRBD2 (6 bases). Trimming took off 0 bases at V and 5 bases at J, with 10 bases between the two ends. The CDR3 runs 15 residues. Germline loops: CDR1 SNHLY, CDR2 FYNNEI. Here the CDR3 reads CASSEARGGTGELFF. The CDR3 DNA sequence: TGTGCCAGCAGTGAAGCGCGGGGTGGAACCGGGGAGCTGTTTTTT.

This chain uses TRBV2 with TRBJ1-3; D is possibly TRBD1 (6 bases). This CDR3 contains 17 residues. Trimming shortened V by 3 bases and J by 0 bases, and 15 bases separated the two germline ends. Germline loops: CDR1 SNHLY, CDR2 FYNNEI. The CDR3 bases are TGTGCCAGCAGTGAGGGGGCAGTTGGGAACTCTGGAAACACCATATATTTT. Its protein is CASSEGAVGNSGNTIYF. The full variable domain, with the rest looked up from reference TRBV2 and TRBJ1-3, is EPEVTQTPSHQVTQMGQEVILRCVPISNHLYFYWYRQILGQKVEFLVSFYNNEISEKSEIFDDQFSVERPDGSNFTLKIRSTKLEDSAMYFCASSEGAVGNSGNTIYFGEGSWLTVV.

In its sample, this clone was seen once. The chain is built from TRBV7-9 and TRBJ2-1, with no clear D. The CDR3 contains 15 residues. Trimming took 1 base from V and 3 from J, leaving 10 bases between them. CDR1 SEHNR and CDR2 FQNEAQ come from the germline V gene (reference sequence). The CDR3 reads CASSLGAGLYNEQFF. The CDR3 DNA follows: TGTGCCAGCAGCTTAGGAGCAGGCCTCTACAATGAGCAGTTCTTC. The full variable domain, in which reference TRBV7-9 and TRBJ2-1 provide the parts outside the CDR3, is DTGVSQNPRHKITKRGQNVTFRCDPISEHNRLYWYRQTLGQGPEFLTYFQNEAQLEKSRLLSDRFSAERPKGSFSTLEIQRTEQGDSAMYLCASSLGAGLYNEQFFGPGTRLTVL.